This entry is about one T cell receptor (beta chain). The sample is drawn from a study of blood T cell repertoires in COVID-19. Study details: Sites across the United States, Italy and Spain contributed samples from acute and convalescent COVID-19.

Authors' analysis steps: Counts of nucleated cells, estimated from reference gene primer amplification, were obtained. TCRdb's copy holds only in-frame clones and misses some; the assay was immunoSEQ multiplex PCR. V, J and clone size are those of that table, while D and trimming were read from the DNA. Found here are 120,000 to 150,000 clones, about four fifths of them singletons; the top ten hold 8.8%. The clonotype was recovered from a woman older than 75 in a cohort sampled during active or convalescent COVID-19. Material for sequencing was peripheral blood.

The CDR3 coding sequence is TGCGCCAGCAGCCTACCTCTTGTTGAGGGACTGCGAACCTACGAGCAGTACTTC. It specifies CASSLPLVEGLRTYEQYF. The chain uses TRBV5-1 and TRBJ2-7, with D possibly TRBD2 on 6 matching bases. This CDR3 comprises 18 residues. The V gene lost 4 bases and the J gene lost 2 bases, with 25 bases spanning the gap. Germline loops: CDR1 SGHRS, CDR2 YFSETQ.